The source of this TCR beta chain is a study of blood T cell repertoires in COVID-19 (TCRdb year 2020). Context from the whole study: Samples covering the acute and convalescent phases of COVID-19 were provided by collaborators in the United States, Italy and Spain. The prospective study material was composed of cDNA or gDNA derived from T cells, B-cell-depleted T cells, or PBMCs. The dataset comprised deeply sampled blood TCRbeta repertoires from subjects exposed to, actively infected with, or recovered from COVID-19. The repertoires were made available in a free public database intended to serve as a resource for research on the immune response to SARS-CoV-2. Samples came from the ongoing ImmuneRACE study (first 160 participants) plus 1,254 subjects from 6 global collaborators. Sample metadata almost always included a de-identified subject ID, COVID-19 status, age in years and sex. Where HLA class I and class II types were available, the types were taken from metadata supplied by the sample provider, not from assay-based typing.

The germline V gene gives CDR1 as KGHDR and CDR2 as SFDVKD. V is pared back by 2 bases and J by 6 bases, with 4 bases lying between the germline termini. The CDR3 sequence holds 12 residues, the cysteine and phenylalanine included. The sequence is cut down to CDR3 DNA, 36 bases in frame from base 1. Each collaborating institution followed its own protocols to collect whole blood in K2EDTA tubes. For TCRbeta analysis, collaborators shipped samples in one of three forms: frozen whole blood, isolated PBMCs, or DNA extracted from either of those sample types. On the study overall, not on this receptor specifically: Clinical and demographic metadata were provided uncurated, with the amount varying by source and participant.

On this clone itself: No cognate antigen has been identified for it. Per-base quality was not reported, and no clone a single base away is much larger than it.

The immunoSEQ Assay, a bias-controlled multiplex PCR, was used to amplify TCRbeta CDR3 regions from genomic DNA. In the authors' own workflow: The number of nucleated cells in each sample was estimated by amplification of reference gene primers within the assay. To quantify the absolute abundance of each unique TCRbeta CDR3 rearrangement, sequence reads were collapsed and filtered. Productive Simpson clonality was computed per sample as the square root of Simpson's diversity index over productive rearrangements. This is the immuneACCESS table as TCRdb keeps it, with only in-frame sequences that have V and J called. A part of the clones is gone; compared with another copy, unresolved V genes explain less than half, and the rest is unexplained. V and J calls and clone size are those listed in that table; D and trimming were worked out from the DNA. The sample contains tens of thousands of clones, around 84% of them found a single time. About a fifth of the sample is held by the ten biggest clonotypes.

The source of this sequence is a woman aged 80 or over in a cohort sampled during active or convalescent COVID-19. Recombination joined TRBV24-1 with TRBJ1-5; the D gene is unclear. Sequenced material: peripheral blood. Here the CDR3 is given as CATSDSGQPQHF. The bases are TGTGCCACCAGTGATTCCGGTCAGCCCCAGCATTTT.